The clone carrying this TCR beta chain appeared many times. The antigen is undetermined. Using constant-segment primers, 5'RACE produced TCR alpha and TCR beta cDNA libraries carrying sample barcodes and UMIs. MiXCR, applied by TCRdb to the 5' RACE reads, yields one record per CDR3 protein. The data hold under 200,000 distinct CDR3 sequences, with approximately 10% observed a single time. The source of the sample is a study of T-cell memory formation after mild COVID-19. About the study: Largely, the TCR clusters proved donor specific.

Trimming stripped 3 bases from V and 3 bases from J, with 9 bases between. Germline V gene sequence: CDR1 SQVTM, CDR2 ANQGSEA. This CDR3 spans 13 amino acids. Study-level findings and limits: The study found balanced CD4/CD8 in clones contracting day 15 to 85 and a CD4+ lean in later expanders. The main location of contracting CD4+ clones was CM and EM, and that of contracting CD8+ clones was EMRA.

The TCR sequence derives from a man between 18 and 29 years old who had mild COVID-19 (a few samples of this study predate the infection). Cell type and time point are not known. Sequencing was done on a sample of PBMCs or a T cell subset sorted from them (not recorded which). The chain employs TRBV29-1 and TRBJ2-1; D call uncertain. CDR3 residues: CSVDPVGYNEQFF. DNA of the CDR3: TGCAGCGTTGATCCGGTGGGCTACAATGAGCAGTTCTTC.